Described below is a single T cell receptor beta chain sequence and its context. These data belong to a study of blood T cell repertoires in COVID-19. Whole-study context: The cDNA or gDNA used as material had been derived from T cells, B-cell-depleted T cells, or PBMCs.

The assay was immunoSEQ multiplex PCR, and TCRdb's table has in-frame clones only and misses some. This sample has under 300,000 clones; roughly 89% occur once, and the top ten carry about 2%. This CDR3 is built from 15 residues. The J segment lost 7 bases and the V segment lost 4 bases, leaving 3 bases of the junction unmatched. Germline-derived CDR1 and CDR2 are SGHRS and YFSETQ. The receptor was isolated from a woman in her sixties who had recovered from COVID-19. The material sequenced was PBMCs or T cells enriched from blood (not recorded which). This rearrangement joins TRBV5-1 to TRBJ2-1; 15 bases are shared with TRBD2. The CDR3 nucleotides are TGCGCCAGCAGCCCAGGGACTAGCGGGGGGAATGAGCAGTTCTTC. This sequence encodes CASSPGTSGGNEQFF.